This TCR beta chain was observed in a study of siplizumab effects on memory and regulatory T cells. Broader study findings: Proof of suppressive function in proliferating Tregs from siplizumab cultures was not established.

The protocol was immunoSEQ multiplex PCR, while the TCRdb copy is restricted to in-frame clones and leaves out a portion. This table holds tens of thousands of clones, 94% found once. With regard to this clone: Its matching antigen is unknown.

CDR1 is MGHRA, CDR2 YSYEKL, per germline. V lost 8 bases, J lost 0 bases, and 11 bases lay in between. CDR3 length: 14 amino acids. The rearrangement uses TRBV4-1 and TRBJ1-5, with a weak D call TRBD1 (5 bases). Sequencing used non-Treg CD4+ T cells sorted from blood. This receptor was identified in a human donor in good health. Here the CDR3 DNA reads TGCGCCAGCGGGACGTATTATAGCAATCAGCCCCAGCATTTT. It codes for CASGTYYSNQPQHF.